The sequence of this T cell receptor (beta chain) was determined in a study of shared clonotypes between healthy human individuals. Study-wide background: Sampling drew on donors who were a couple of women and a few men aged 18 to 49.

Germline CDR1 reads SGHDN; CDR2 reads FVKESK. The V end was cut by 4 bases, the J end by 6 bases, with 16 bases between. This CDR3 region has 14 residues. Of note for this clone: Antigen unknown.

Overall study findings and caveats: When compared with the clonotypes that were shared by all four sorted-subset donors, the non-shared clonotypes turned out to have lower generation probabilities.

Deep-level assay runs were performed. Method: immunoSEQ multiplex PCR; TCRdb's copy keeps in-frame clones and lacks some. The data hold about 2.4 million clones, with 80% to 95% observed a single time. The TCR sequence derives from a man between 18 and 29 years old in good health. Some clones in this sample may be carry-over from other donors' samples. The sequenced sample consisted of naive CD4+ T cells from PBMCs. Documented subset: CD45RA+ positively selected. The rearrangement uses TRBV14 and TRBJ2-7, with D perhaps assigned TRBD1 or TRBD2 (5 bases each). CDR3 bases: TGTGCCAGCAGCCCGGGACCCTATATTGCCGAGCAGTACTTC. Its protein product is CASSPGPYIAEQYF.